This T cell receptor (beta chain) came from a study of blood T cells in healthy people across ages. The CDR3 is made up of 13 amino acids. Germline CDR1 reads SGDLS; CDR2 reads YYNGEE. V lost 0 bases and J 5 bases, leaving 9 bases between the germline ends. The authors ran a second PCR of roughly 6 to 12 cycles using a sample-barcoded 5' primer and a J-beta primer mix. One entry per CDR3 protein, called by TCRdb with MiXCR from the 5' RACE reads. There are about 930,000 distinct CDR3 sequences in the sample; 25% to 30% occur only once, and 10% to 13% lies in the top ten. This clonotype was detected many times. In addition, the sample was reused for a study of T cells of mothers and their children.

This sequence was found in a woman aged 40-49 years in good health. V and J are TRBV9 and TRBJ2-7; D uncertain. The sequenced sample was blood. This CDR3 reads CASSVGAYNEQYF. CDR3 in DNA: TGTGCCAGCAGCGTAGGGGCTTACAACGAGCAGTACTTC.